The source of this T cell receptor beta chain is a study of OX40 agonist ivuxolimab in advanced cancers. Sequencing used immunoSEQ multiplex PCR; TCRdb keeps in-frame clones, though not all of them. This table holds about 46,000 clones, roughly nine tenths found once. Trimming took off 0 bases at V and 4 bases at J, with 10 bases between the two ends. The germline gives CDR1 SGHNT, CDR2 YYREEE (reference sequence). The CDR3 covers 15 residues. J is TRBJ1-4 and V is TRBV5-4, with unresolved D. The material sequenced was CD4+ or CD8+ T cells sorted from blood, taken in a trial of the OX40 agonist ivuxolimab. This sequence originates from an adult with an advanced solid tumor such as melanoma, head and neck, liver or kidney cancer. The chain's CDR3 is CASSLDQSYNEKLFF. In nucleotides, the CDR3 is TGTGCCAGCAGCTTGGATCAGTCCTATAATGAAAAACTGTTTTTT.